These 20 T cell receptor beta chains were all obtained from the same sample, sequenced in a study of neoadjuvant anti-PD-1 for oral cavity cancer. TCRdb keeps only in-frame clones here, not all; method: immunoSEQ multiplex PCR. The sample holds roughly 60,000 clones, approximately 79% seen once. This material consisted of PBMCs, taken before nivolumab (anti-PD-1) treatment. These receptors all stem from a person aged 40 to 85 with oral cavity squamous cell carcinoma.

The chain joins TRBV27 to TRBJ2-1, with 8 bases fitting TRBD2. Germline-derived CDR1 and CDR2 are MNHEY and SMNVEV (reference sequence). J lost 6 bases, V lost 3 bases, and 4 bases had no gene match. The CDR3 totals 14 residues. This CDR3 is CASSFREGGNEQFF. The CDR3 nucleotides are TGTGCCAGCAGTTTTCGGGAGGGAGGCAATGAGCAGTTCTTC.

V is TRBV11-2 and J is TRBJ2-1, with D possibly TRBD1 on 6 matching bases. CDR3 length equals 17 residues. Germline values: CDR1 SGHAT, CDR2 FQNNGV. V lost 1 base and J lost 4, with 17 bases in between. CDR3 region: CASSLGPGRGSYNEQFF. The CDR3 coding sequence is TGTGCCAGCAGCTTAGGGCCCGGTAGGGGGAGTTACAATGAGCAGTTCTTC.

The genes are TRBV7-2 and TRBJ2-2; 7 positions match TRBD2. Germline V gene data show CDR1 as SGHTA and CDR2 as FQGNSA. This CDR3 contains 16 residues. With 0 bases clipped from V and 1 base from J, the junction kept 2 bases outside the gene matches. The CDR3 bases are TGTGCCAGCAGCTTAGCGGGGGGGAAGAACACCGGGGAGCTGTTTTTT. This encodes CASSLAGGKNTGELFF.

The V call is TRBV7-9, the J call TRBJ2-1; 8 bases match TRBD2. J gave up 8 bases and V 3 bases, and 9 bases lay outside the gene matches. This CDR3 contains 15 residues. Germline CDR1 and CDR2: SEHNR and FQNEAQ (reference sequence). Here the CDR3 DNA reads TGTGCCAGCAGCTTCAATCTAGCGGGCGAGGATGAGCAGTTCTTC. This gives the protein CASSFNLAGEDEQFF.

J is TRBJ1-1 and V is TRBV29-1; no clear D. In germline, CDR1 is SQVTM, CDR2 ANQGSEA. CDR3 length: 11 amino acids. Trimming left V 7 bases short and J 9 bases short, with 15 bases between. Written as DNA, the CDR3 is TGCAGCGCTTACAGACAAACTCAAGCTTTCTTT. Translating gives CSAYRQTQAFF. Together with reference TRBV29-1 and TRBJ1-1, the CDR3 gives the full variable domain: SAVISQKPSRDICQRGTSLTIQCQVDSQVTMMFWYRQQPGQSLTLIATANQGSEATYESGFVIDKFPISRPNLTFSTLTVSNMSPEDSSIYLCSAYRQTQAFFGQGTRLTVV.

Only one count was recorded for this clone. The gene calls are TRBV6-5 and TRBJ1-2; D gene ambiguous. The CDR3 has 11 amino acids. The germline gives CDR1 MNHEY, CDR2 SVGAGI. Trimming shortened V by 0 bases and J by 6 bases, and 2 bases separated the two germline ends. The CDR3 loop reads CASSYSNGYTF. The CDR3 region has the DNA TGTGCCAGCAGTTACTCAAATGGCTACACCTTC.

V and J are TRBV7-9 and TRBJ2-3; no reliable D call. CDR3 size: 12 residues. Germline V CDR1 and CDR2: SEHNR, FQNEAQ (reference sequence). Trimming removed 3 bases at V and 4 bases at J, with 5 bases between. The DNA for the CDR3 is TGTGCCAGCAGCTTCTTAGCAGATACGCAGTATTTT. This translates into CASSFLADTQYF. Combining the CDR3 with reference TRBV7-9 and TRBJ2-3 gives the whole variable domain DTGVSQNPRHKITKRGQNVTFRCDPISEHNRLYWYRQTLGQGPEFLTYFQNEAQLEKSRLLSDRFSAERPKGSFSTLEIQRTEQGDSAMYLCASSFLADTQYFGPGTRLTVL.

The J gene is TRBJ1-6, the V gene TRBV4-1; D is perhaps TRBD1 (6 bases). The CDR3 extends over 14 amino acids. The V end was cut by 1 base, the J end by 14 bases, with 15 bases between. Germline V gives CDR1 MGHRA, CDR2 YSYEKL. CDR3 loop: CASSQAPTGWSLHF. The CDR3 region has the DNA TGCGCCAGCAGCCAAGCCCCGACAGGTTGGTCCCTCCACTTT.

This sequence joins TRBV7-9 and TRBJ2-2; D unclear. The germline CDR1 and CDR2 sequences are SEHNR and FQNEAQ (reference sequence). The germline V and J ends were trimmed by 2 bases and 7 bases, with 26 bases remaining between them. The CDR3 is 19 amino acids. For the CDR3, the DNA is TGTGCCAGCAGCTTACCTTTGACGATGCCTACAGAAACCAACGGGGAGCTGTTTTTT. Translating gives CASSLPLTMPTETNGELFF. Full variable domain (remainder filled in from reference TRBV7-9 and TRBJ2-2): DTGVSQNPRHKITKRGQNVTFRCDPISEHNRLYWYRQTLGQGPEFLTYFQNEAQLEKSRLLSDRFSAERPKGSFSTLEIQRTEQGDSAMYLCASSLPLTMPTETNGELFFGEGSRLTVL.

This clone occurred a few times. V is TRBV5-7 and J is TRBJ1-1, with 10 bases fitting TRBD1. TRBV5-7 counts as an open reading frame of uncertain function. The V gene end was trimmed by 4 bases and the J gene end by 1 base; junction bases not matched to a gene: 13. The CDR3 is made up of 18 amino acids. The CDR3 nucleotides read TGTGCCAGCAGCGGCGGACAGGGGGAGTACGAATCGAACACTGAAGCTTTCTTT. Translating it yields CASSGGQGEYESNTEAFF.

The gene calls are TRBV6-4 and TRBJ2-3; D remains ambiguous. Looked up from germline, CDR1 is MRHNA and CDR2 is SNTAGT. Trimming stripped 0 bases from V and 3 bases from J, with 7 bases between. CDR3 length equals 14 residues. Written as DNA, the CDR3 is TGTGCCAGCAGTGACTCAGAGTCTACAGATACGCAGTATTTT. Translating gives CASSDSESTDTQYF.

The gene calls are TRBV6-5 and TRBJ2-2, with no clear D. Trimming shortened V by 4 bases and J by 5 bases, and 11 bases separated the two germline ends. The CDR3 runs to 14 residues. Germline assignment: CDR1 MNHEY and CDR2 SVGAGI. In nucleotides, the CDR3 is TGTGCCAGCAGTTCCCAGGCCCGGACCGGGGAGCTGTTTTTT. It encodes CASSSQARTGELFF.

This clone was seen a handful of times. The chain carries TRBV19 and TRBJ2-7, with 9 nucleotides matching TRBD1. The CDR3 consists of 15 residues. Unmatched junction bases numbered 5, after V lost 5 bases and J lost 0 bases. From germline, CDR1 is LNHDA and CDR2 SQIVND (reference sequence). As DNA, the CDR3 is TGTGCCAGTAGTTCCGGGACAGGGAGCTCCTACGAGCAGTACTTC. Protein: CASSSGTGSSYEQYF.

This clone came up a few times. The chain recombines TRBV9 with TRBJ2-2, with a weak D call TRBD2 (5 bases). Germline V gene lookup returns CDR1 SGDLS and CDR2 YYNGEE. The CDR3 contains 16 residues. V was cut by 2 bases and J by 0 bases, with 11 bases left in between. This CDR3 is CASSVGGSSNTGELFF. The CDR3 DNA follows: TGTGCCAGCAGCGTGGGTGGGAGTTCGAACACCGGGGAGCTGTTTTTT.

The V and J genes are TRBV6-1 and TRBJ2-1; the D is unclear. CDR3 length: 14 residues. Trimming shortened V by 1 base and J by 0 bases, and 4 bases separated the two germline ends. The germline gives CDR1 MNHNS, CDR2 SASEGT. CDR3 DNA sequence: TGTGCCAGCAGTGAAGGGGGCTCCTACAATGAGCAGTTCTTC. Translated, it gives CASSEGGSYNEQFF.

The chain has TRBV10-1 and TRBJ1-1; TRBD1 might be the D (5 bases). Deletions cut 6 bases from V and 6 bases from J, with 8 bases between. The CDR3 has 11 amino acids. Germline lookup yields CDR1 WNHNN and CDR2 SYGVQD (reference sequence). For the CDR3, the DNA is TGCGCCAGCAGCAGGGAATCTGAAGCTTTCTTT. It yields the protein CASSRESEAFF.

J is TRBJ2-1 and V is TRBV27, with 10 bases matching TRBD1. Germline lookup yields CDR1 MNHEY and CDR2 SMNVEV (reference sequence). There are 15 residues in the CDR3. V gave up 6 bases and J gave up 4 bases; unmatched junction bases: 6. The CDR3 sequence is CASSSGTGAYNEQFF. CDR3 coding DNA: TGTGCCAGCAGCTCCGGGACAGGGGCTTACAATGAGCAGTTCTTC.

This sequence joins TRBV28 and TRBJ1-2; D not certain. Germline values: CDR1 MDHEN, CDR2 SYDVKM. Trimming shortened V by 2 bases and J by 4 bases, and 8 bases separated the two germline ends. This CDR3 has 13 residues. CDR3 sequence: CASSLRATYGYTF. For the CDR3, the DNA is TGTGCCAGCAGTTTACGGGCGACCTATGGCTACACCTTC.

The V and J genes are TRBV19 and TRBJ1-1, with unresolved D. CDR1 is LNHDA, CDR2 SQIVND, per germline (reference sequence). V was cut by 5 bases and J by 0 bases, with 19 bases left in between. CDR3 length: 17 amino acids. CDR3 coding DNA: TGTGCCAGTAGTTCCCTCCAGGAGGTACCACTGAACACTGAAGCTTTCTTT. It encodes CASSSLQEVPLNTEAFF.

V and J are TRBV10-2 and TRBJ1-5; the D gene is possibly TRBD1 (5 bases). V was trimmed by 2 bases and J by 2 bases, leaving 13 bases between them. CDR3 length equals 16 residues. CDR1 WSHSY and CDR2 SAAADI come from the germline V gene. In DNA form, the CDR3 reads TGCGCCAGCAGTGAGAGGGGTTCACTTGGCAATCAGCCCCAGCATTTT. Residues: CASSERGSLGNQPQHF.